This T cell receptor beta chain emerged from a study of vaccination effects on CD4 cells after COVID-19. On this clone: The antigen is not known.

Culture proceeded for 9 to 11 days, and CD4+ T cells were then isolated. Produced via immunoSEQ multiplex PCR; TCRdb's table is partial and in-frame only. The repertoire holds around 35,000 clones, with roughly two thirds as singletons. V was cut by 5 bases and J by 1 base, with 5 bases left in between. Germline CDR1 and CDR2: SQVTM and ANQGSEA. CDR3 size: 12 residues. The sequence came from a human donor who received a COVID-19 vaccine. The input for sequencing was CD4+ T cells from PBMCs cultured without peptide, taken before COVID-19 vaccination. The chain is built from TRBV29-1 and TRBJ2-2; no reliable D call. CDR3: CSVQENTGELFF. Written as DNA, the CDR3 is TGCAGCGTTCAGGAGAACACCGGGGAGCTGTTTTTT.